The present entry profiles one TCR beta chain with its context. J gave up 8 bases and V 6 bases, and 13 bases lay outside the gene matches. The length of the CDR3 is 15 residues. Germline V gene data show CDR1 as LNHDA and CDR2 as SQIVND (reference sequence). The protocol was immunoSEQ multiplex PCR, while the TCRdb copy is restricted to in-frame clones and leaves out a portion. The data contain tens of thousands of clones, roughly 90% of them seen just once; the ten biggest clones take up 20% to 25%. The sample is drawn from a study of blood T cell repertoires in COVID-19. In the study overall: T cells, B-cell-depleted T cells, or PBMCs provided the cDNA or gDNA that served as material.

The source is a woman between 50 and 59 years old with active or convalescent COVID-19. Source material: peripheral blood. V gene TRBV19 combines with J gene TRBJ2-1, with 7 bases aligning to TRBD1. CDR3 bases: TGTGCCAGTAGGATTACAGGGGTTTCTATCGATGAGCAGTTCTTC. Protein product: CASRITGVSIDEQFF.